This T cell receptor (beta chain) was found in a study of blood T cell repertoires in COVID-19. Turning to the study itself: Acute-phase and convalescent COVID-19 samples originated in the United States, Italy and Spain. Sources were T cells, B-cell-depleted T cells, or PBMCs; the material itself was cDNA or gDNA.

Germline assignment: CDR1 PRHDT and CDR2 FYEKMQ (reference sequence). There are 18 residues in the CDR3. V lost 5 bases to trimming and J lost 0 bases; unmatched junction nucleotides: 13. Original processing notes: Using reference gene primer amplification, nucleated cell counts were estimated. The table came from immunoSEQ multiplex PCR; TCRdb's copy has only in-frame clones and leaves some out. For V, J and clone size, that table is used; D and trimming come from the DNA. The sample has hundreds of thousands of clones, around 88% seen once. Sequencing input: peripheral blood. The V and J genes are TRBV13 and TRBJ2-3, with 8 bases that match TRBD2. This TCR was recovered from a man older than 75 with acute or convalescent COVID-19. CDR3 sequence (DNA): TGTGCCAGCAGCCCCCGGGTTCGGGGGGGAACAAGCACAGATACGCAGTATTTT. Amino acids: CASSPRVRGGTSTDTQYF. The variable domain in full, completed from reference TRBV13 and TRBJ2-3, reads AAGVIQSPRHLIKEKRETATLKCYPIPRHDTVYWYQQGPGQDPQFLISFYEKMQSDKGSIPDRFSAQQFSDYHSELNMSSLELGDSALYFCASSPRVRGGTSTDTQYFGPGTRLTVL.